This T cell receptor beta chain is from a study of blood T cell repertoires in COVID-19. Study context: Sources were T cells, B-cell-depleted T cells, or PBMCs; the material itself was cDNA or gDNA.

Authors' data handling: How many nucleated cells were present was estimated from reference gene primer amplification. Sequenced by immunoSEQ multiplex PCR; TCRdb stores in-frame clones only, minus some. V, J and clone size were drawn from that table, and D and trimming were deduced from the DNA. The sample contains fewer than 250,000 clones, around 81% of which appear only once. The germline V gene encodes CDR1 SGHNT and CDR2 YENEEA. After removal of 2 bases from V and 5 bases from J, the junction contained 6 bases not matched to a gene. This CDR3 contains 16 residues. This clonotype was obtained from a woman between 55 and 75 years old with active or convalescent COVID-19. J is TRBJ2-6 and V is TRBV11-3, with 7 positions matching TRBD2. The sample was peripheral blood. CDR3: CASSLLGGSWANVLTF. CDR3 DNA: TGTGCCAGCAGCTTATTAGGCGGGAGCTGGGCCAACGTCCTGACTTTC.